This TCR beta chain appears in the sequencing data of a study of Ad26.COV2.S vaccination and SARS-CoV-2 variants. Findings and caveats of the study: Reported findings describe substantial breadth in spike-specific CD8+ and CD4+ T cell responses following vaccination. Greater spike-specific TCR breadth was seen in vaccine recipients than in placebo recipients.

The length of the CDR3 is 14 residues. From germline, CDR1 is MNHEY and CDR2 SVGAGI. With 0 bases removed from V and 4 bases from J, the gap between germline ends came to 10 bases. The repertoire was sequenced with immunoSEQ multiplex PCR; TCRdb's copy has only in-frame clones and lacks some. The data show some 640,000 clones, 80% to 90% seen once. Noted treatment: about 20 received Ad26.COV2.S at low or high dose, single or two shots; several received placebo; per-sample allocation not given. It was on day 63 after the first vaccine or placebo injection that samples were taken. An Ad26 vector that expressed Wuhan-strain SARS-CoV-2 spike constituted the vaccine. On this clone itself: Its antigen is as yet unknown.

This material consisted of peripheral blood, taken in a trial of Ad26.COV2.S vaccine versus placebo. The chain has TRBV6-5 and TRBJ2-7; perhaps TRBD1 as D (5 bases). The receptor was derived from a person between 18 and 65 years old who received the Ad26.COV2.S COVID-19 vaccine or a placebo. The CDR3 sequence: CASSYSGHLYEQYF. The CDR3 DNA reads as TGTGCCAGCAGTTACTCCGGACACTTATACGAGCAGTACTTC.